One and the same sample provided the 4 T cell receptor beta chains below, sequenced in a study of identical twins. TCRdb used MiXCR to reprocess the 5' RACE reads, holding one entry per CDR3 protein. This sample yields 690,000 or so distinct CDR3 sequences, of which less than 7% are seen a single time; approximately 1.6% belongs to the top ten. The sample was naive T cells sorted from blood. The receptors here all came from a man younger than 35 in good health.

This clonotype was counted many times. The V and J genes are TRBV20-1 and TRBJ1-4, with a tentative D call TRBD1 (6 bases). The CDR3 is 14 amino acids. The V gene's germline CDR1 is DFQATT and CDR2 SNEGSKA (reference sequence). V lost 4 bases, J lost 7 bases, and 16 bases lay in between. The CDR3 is CSATLIQGGEKLFF. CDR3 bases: TGCAGTGCTACTCTAATCCAAGGGGGTGAAAAACTGTTTTTT.

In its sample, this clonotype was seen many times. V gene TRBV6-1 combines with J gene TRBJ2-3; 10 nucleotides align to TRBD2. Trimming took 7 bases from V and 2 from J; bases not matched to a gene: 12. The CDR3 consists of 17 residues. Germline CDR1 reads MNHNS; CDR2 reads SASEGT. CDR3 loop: CASTPQGLAGDTDTQYF. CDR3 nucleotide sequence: TGTGCCAGCACTCCTCAAGGGCTAGCGGGAGACACAGATACGCAGTATTTT.

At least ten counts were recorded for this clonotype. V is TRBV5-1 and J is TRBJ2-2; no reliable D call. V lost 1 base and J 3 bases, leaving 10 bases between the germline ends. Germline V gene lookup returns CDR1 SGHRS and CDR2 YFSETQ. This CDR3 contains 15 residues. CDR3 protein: CASSLRSSDTGELFF. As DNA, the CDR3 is TGCGCCAGCAGCTTGCGGTCGTCGGACACCGGGGAGCTGTTTTTT.

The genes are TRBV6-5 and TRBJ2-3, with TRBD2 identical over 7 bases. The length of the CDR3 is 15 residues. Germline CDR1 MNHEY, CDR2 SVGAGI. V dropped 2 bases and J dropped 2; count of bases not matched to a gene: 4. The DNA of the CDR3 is TGTGCCAGCAGTTACGGGGCGGGGGTCACAGATACGCAGTATTTT. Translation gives CASSYGAGVTDTQYF.